Listed below are T cell receptor beta chains from one sample, sequenced in a study of T cell responses to AZD1222 COVID-19 vaccine. Produced via immunoSEQ multiplex PCR; TCRdb's table is partial and in-frame only. The sample has about 110,000 clones, about 85% seen once. This specimen was peripheral blood, taken on day 0 of AZD1222 vaccination. The receptors shown here come from an adult in good health. The CDR3 runs from the conserved cysteine through the conserved F or W. Each record gives: V gene, clone size, J gene, D gene, CDR3 DNA, CDR3 protein. A D gene is named only where the DNA matches it firmly. Clone size appears in some rows only: once, few, many, or a class for an expanded clone.

V: TRBV7-9
size: .
J: TRBJ2-1
D: TRBD1
DNA: TGTGCCAGTTCCGGGACAGGGTACAATGAGCAGTTCTTC
CDR3: CASSGTGYNEQFF

V: TRBV5-1
size: .
J: TRBJ2-3
D: TRBD2
DNA: TGCGCCAGCAGCTTGGAAGGAGCGGGGCTCACAGATACGCAGTATTTT
CDR3: CASSLEGAGLTDTQYF

V: TRBV15
size: once
J: TRBJ2-5
D: .
DNA: TGTGCCACCAGCAGAGATCTTGACAATCAAGAGACCCAGTACTTC
CDR3: CATSRDLDNQETQYF

V: TRBV7-3
size: .
J: TRBJ2-2
D: .
DNA: TGTGCCAGCAGCTTAGGGCCGACCACCGGGGAGCTGTTTTTT
CDR3: CASSLGPTTGELFF

V: TRBV7-8
size: .
J: TRBJ1-5
D: .
DNA: TGTGCCAGCAGCTTAGCGCGAGTAGGCAATCAGCCCCAGCATTTT
CDR3: CASSLARVGNQPQHF

V: TRBV5-1
size: .
J: TRBJ2-6
D: .
DNA: TGCGCCAGCAGCTTGGCAACCCCACAGGCATCTGGGGCCAACGTCCTGACTTTC
CDR3: CASSLATPQASGANVLTF

V: TRBV3-1/TRBV3-2
size: .
J: TRBJ2-1
D: TRBD2
DNA: TGTGCCAGCTCTGGATCTAGCGGGGGACCTTACAATGAGCAGTTCTTC
CDR3: CASSGSSGGPYNEQFF

V: TRBV24-1
size: .
J: TRBJ1-5
D: .
DNA: TGTGCCACCAGTGTGGGGGCAGTCAATCAGCCCCAGCATTTT
CDR3: CATSVGAVNQPQHF

V: TRBV6-2/TRBV6-3
size: once
J: TRBJ1-2
D: TRBD1
DNA: TGTGCCAGCAGCCCGGGGGACAGATTGACCTATGGCTACACCTTC
CDR3: CASSPGDRLTYGYTF

V: TRBV10-3
size: .
J: TRBJ2-1
D: TRBD1
DNA: TGTGCCATCAGTGCTTCCGGGACAGGGGACAATGAGCAGTTCTTC
CDR3: CAISASGTGDNEQFF

V: TRBV7-9
size: .
J: TRBJ1-2
D: .
DNA: TGTGCCAGATCTTTGAATGTGGGCCTTAACTATGGCTACACCTTC
CDR3: CARSLNVGLNYGYTF

V: TRBV10-1
size: .
J: TRBJ1-1
D: .
DNA: TGCGCCAGCAGTGAGTCTAACTTGTTGCGTCCCGCTAGCGGTTTCTTT
CDR3: CASSESNLLRPASGFF

V: TRBV4-3
size: .
J: TRBJ1-1
D: TRBD1
DNA: TGCGCCAGCAGCCAAAACCCGACAGGGCTCGGTGAAGCTTTCTTT
CDR3: CASSQNPTGLGEAFF

V: TRBV6-1
size: .
J: TRBJ1-6
D: .
DNA: TGTGCCAGCAGTGAGGGACCGACCGGGGCACCCCTCCACTTT
CDR3: CASSEGPTGAPLHF

V: TRBV9
size: few
J: TRBJ1-2
D: .
DNA: TGTGCCAGCAGCGAGGGCCCAGGCAGGCTCCCTGACCATGGCTACACCTTC
CDR3: CASSEGPGRLPDHGYTF

V: TRBV6-5
size: .
J: TRBJ1-5
D: .
DNA: TGTGCCAGCAGCCATGACAGTTTAGGGAATCAGCCCCAGCATTTT
CDR3: CASSHDSLGNQPQHF

V: TRBV19
size: .
J: TRBJ2-2
D: TRBD1
DNA: TGTGCCAGTAGTGGACAGGGATTTGACACCGGGGAGCTGTTTTTT
CDR3: CASSGQGFDTGELFF

V: TRBV18
size: .
J: TRBJ1-1
D: .
DNA: TGTGCCAGCTCACTCAGGGTCGACACTGAAGCTTTCTTT
CDR3: CASSLRVDTEAFF

V: TRBV7-3
size: .
J: TRBJ1-1
D: .
DNA: TGTGCCAGCAGCCCCGATCCGGGCAGGGAGACTGAAGCTTTCTTT
CDR3: CASSPDPGRETEAFF

V: TRBV7-2
size: .
J: TRBJ1-5
D: .
DNA: TGTGCCAGCAGCATCGACGGCAGCAATCAGCCCCAGCATTTT
CDR3: CASSIDGSNQPQHF

V: TRBV3-1/TRBV3-2
size: .
J: TRBJ2-7
D: .
DNA: TGTGCCAGCAGCCTCATGAGAGGGGTCGAGCAGTACTTC
CDR3: CASSLMRGVEQYF

V: TRBV19
size: .
J: TRBJ1-5
D: TRBD1
DNA: TGTGCCAGTAGTAACCCGGGACAGCTGGGGAATCAGCCCCAGCATTTT
CDR3: CASSNPGQLGNQPQHF

V: TRBV11-3
size: .
J: TRBJ2-7
D: TRBD1
DNA: TGTGCCAGCAGTGGAGCTGGGACAGGGCAGGGCGAGCAGTACTTC
CDR3: CASSGAGTGQGEQYF

V: TRBV7-2
size: .
J: TRBJ2-5
D: TRBD2
DNA: TGTGCCAGCAGCACCGGGACTAGCGGGGGCGCGTACCAAGAGACCCAGTACTTC
CDR3: CASSTGTSGGAYQETQYF

V: TRBV10-3
size: .
J: TRBJ2-1
D: .
DNA: TGTGCCATCAGGGAAGAACATGCGGGGCGTGAGCAGTTCTTC
CDR3: CAIREEHAGREQFF

V: TRBV6-2/TRBV6-3
size: .
J: TRBJ1-5
D: TRBD1
DNA: TGTGCCAGCAGCGAGGGACAGGGTAGCAATCAGCCCCAGCATTTT
CDR3: CASSEGQGSNQPQHF

V: TRBV7-2
size: once
J: TRBJ1-1
D: .
DNA: TGTGCCAGCAGTTCGGGACTCCTGGGGACTGAAGCTTTCTTT
CDR3: CASSSGLLGTEAFF

V: TRBV18
size: .
J: TRBJ1-1
D: TRBD1
DNA: TGTGCCAGCTCACCAATAGGGACAGGAGAAGCTTTCTTT
CDR3: CASSPIGTGEAFF

V: TRBV28
size: .
J: TRBJ1-5
D: .
DNA: TGTGCCAGCATTCGGGACTCTAAAGGGAGCAATCAGCCCCAGCATTTT
CDR3: CASIRDSKGSNQPQHF

V: TRBV27
size: .
J: TRBJ1-2
D: TRBD1
DNA: TGTGCCAGCAGTTTAGCTCCCATGGGGACAGGGGCTGGCTACACCTTC
CDR3: CASSLAPMGTGAGYTF

V: TRBV3-1/TRBV3-2
size: .
J: TRBJ1-1
D: .
DNA: TGTGCCAGCAGCCAAGAATCTGGGAACACTGAAGCTTTCTTT
CDR3: CASSQESGNTEAFF

V: TRBV11-1
size: .
J: TRBJ2-7
D: .
DNA: TGTGCCAGCAGGACTTCCGGGAGCTCCTACGAGCAGTACTTC
CDR3: CASRTSGSSYEQYF

V: TRBV5-1
size: .
J: TRBJ1-4
D: .
DNA: TGCGCCAGCGGGGCTGACCATAATGAAAAACTGTTTTTT
CDR3: CASGADHNEKLFF

V: TRBV12-3/TRBV12-4
size: .
J: TRBJ1-1
D: .
DNA: TGTGCCAGCACCCGTCAAAGGACTGAAGCTTTCTTT
CDR3: CASTRQRTEAFF

V: TRBV6-2/TRBV6-3
size: few
J: TRBJ1-5
D: TRBD1
DNA: TGTGCCAGCAGTTACGCGGGACAGGGGAACAATCAGCCCCAGCATTTT
CDR3: CASSYAGQGNNQPQHF

V: TRBV28
size: .
J: TRBJ2-3
D: .
DNA: TGTGCCAGCAGTTCTCCCAGGGACACAGATACGCAGTATTTT
CDR3: CASSSPRDTDTQYF

V: TRBV5-6
size: .
J: TRBJ1-2
D: .
DNA: TGTGCCAGCAGCCCCGGGGGGGATGGCTACACCTTC
CDR3: CASSPGGDGYTF

V: TRBV19
size: .
J: TRBJ1-2
D: .
DNA: TGTGCCAGTAGCCCTCGGGGGAACTATGGCTACACCTTC
CDR3: CASSPRGNYGYTF

V: TRBV20-1
size: .
J: TRBJ2-1
D: TRBD2
DNA: TGCAGTGCTAGTACAGCCGGGACTAAACCCAATGAGCAGTTCTTC
CDR3: CSASTAGTKPNEQFF